This T cell receptor beta chain was obtained from a study of blood T cells in healthy people across ages. Background on the study: Every two T cells gave about one barcoded beta molecule via template switching.

This clonotype has a handful of counts. CDR3 length: 12 amino acids. V dropped 4 bases and J dropped 5 bases, with 11 bases sitting between them. Germline assignment: CDR1 SQVTM and CDR2 ANQGSEA. Primers used in a second PCR of roughly 6 to 11 cycles were a sample-barcoded 5' primer and a J-beta primer mix. With 12 random nucleotides, a template-switch adaptor tagged each individual cDNA molecule. TCRdb redid the calling of the 5' RACE reads with MiXCR, one entry per CDR3 protein. The table shows around 600,000 distinct CDR3 sequences, with around 48% occurring only once. Per-sample PBMC isolation yielded at least 6.5 million cells. A minimum of 6 micrograms of total RNA was extracted per sample.

The TCR originated in a man older than 75 in good health. The rearrangement links TRBV29-1 to TRBJ1-1; D unclear. The sample taken for sequencing was blood. CDR3 residues: CSVGGSRTEAFF. The CDR3 nucleotides are TGCAGCGTTGGAGGGTCAAGGACTGAAGCTTTCTTT.